This T cell receptor (beta chain) originates from a study of blood T cell repertoires in COVID-19. The trim removed 7 bases at V and 9 bases at J, leaving 11 bases unmatched. The CDR3 is 14 amino acids. In germline, CDR1 is MDHEN, CDR2 SYDVKM. The protocol was immunoSEQ multiplex PCR, while the TCRdb copy is restricted to in-frame clones and leaves out a portion. The data hold a few hundred thousand clones, with around 82% observed a single time. The TCR was taken from a person aged 70 to 80 with COVID-19, enrolled during active disease. The sample taken for sequencing was peripheral blood. This rearrangement joins TRBV28 to TRBJ2-3, with TRBD2 matching over 9 bases. The DNA of the CDR3 is TGTGCCAGCACGTCGCGGGGGGGCCCGAGGACGCAGTATTTT. This codes for CASTSRGGPRTQYF. Variable domain in full (rest from reference TRBV28 and TRBJ2-3): DVKVTQSSRYLVKRTGEKVFLECVQDMDHENMFWYRQDPGLGLRLIYFSYDVKMKEKGDIPEGYSVSREKKERFSLILESASTNQTSMYLCASTSRGGPRTQYFGPGTRLTVL.